Presented here are 10 T cell receptor beta chains from one specimen sequenced in a study of graft-versus-host responses after intestinal transplantation. These receptors' targets are unknown. Sequencing used immunoSEQ multiplex PCR; TCRdb keeps in-frame clones, though not all of them. The table lists tens of thousands of clones, 94% of them singletons. Specimen: unstimulated CD4+ T cells sorted from spleen or lymph node cells, collected before transplant. These receptors all come from a human donor who was the organ donor for an intestinal transplant.

This sequence joins TRBV6-1 and TRBJ1-1; the D gene is possibly TRBD1 (5 bases). The CDR3 runs 14 residues. Per the germline V gene, CDR1 is MNHNS and CDR2 is SASEGT. The germline V and J ends were trimmed by 5 bases and 3 bases, with 13 bases remaining between them. CDR3 region: CASSRGWTDTEAFF. In DNA form, the CDR3 reads TGTGCCAGCAGTCGGGGGTGGACTGACACTGAAGCTTTCTTT.

This chain links TRBV11-3 with TRBJ1-6; 11 bases agree with TRBD1. The CDR3 runs 15 residues. Germline V CDR1 and CDR2: SGHNT, YENEEA. V dropped 5 bases and J dropped 5; count of bases not matched to a gene: 2. The CDR3 region has the DNA TGTGCCAGCAGCGGACAGGGGGCGCATAATTCACCCCTCCACTTT. This sequence encodes CASSGQGAHNSPLHF.

This clone was detected only once. The genes are TRBV2 and TRBJ1-1; perhaps TRBD1 as D (6 bases). The CDR3 sequence is 12 residues long. V gave up 3 bases and J gave up 13 bases, with 15 bases separating them. Germline V lookup: CDR1 SNHLY, CDR2 FYNNEI. The CDR3 DNA follows: TGTGCCAGCAGTGAGTTAGGTACAGGGCTTTTCTTT. This sequence encodes CASSELGTGLFF.

Here the CDR3 reads CASSENSYKGIGETQYF. CDR3 nucleotide sequence: TGTGCCAGCAGTGAAAACTCGTACAAGGGGATAGGGGAGACCCAGTACTTC. This chain links TRBV6-1 with TRBJ2-5; D perhaps matches TRBD1 (5 bases). The germline gives CDR1 MNHNS, CDR2 SASEGT. The CDR3 length is 17 residues. The germline V and J ends were trimmed by 2 bases and 5 bases, with 21 bases remaining between them.

V gene TRBV6-5 combines with J gene TRBJ1-3, with D uncertain. Germline assignment: CDR1 MNHEY and CDR2 SVGAGI. Trimming pared 2 bases from V and 0 bases from J, leaving 8 bases between. This CDR3 has 15 amino acids. CDR3 sequence reads: CASSYAGSSGNTIYF. In nucleotides, the CDR3 is TGTGCCAGCAGTTACGCAGGCTCCTCTGGAAACACCATATATTTT.

The rearrangement links TRBV28 to TRBJ1-6; maybe TRBD1 (6 bases). The CDR3 runs 16 residues. Between the trimmed V and J ends, which lost 3 bases and 7 bases, there was a span of 16 bases. The germline CDR1 and CDR2 sequences are MDHEN and SYDVKM. In nucleotides, the CDR3 is TGTGCCAGCAGTTTGGGGGCGGGGACGGCCAATTCACCCCTCCACTTT. Translated, it gives CASSLGAGTANSPLHF. Using reference TRBV28 and TRBJ1-6 for the parts outside the CDR3, the full variable domain is DVKVTQSSRYLVKRTGEKVFLECVQDMDHENMFWYRQDPGLGLRLIYFSYDVKMKEKGDIPEGYSVSREKKERFSLILESASTNQTSMYLCASSLGAGTANSPLHFGNGTRLTVT.

The V and J genes are TRBV28 and TRBJ2-3; 8 nucleotides align to TRBD1. J lost 0 bases, V lost 6 bases, and 5 bases had no gene match. The CDR3 runs to 15 residues. CDR1 and CDR2 from the germline V gene are MDHEN and SYDVKM. The CDR3 region has the DNA TGTGCCAGCAGCCCCAGGACAGGGAGCACAGATACGCAGTATTTT. The encoded protein is CASSPRTGSTDTQYF.

The chain employs TRBV6-1 and TRBJ1-5, with a tentative D call TRBD1 (5 bases). The V end lost 4 bases, the J end lost 1 base, and 14 bases lay between the germline ends. The germline CDR1 and CDR2 sequences are MNHNS and SASEGT. This CDR3 has 16 residues. DNA of the CDR3: TGTGCCAGCAGTGCCAGGGCGGGGGAGAGCAATCAGCCCCAGCATTTT. Protein product: CASSARAGESNQPQHF.

The genes are TRBV2 and TRBJ1-2; a weak D match, TRBD1 (6 bases). V was clipped by 6 bases and J by 2 bases, with 10 bases between them. CDR3 length equals 13 residues. Germline loops: CDR1 SNHLY, CDR2 FYNNEI. In DNA, the CDR3 is TGTGCCAGCAGCCTAACAGGGAACTATGGCTACACCTTC. It encodes CASSLTGNYGYTF.

The chain joins TRBV7-9 to TRBJ1-1; 7 bases map to TRBD1. The germline V gene encodes CDR1 SEHNR and CDR2 FQNEAQ (reference sequence). The trim removed 5 bases at V and 0 bases at J, leaving 9 bases unmatched. This CDR3 is 16 amino acids long. CDR3 protein: CASSPPRGQMNTEAFF. The CDR3 nucleotides read TGTGCCAGCAGCCCTCCAAGGGGACAGATGAACACTGAAGCTTTCTTT.